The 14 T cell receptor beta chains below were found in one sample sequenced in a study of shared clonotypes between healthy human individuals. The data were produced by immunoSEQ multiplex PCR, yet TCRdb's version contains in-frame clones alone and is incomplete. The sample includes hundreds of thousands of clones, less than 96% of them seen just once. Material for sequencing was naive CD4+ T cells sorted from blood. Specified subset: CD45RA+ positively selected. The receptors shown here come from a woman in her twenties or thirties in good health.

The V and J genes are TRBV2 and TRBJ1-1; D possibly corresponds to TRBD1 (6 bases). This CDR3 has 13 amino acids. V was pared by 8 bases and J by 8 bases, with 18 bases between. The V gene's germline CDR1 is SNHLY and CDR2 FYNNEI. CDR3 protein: CASGLQGVGEAFF. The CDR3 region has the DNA TGTGCCAGCGGGCTACAGGGTGTGGGGGAAGCTTTCTTT.

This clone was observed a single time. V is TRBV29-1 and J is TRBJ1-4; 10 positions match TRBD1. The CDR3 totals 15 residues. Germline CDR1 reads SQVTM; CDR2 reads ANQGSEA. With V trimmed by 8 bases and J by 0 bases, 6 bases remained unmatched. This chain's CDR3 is CSTRDRGSTNEKLFF. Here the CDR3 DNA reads TGCAGCACCCGGGACAGGGGATCAACTAATGAAAAACTGTTTTTT. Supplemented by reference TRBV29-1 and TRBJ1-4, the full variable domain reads SAVISQKPSRDICQRGTSLTIQCQVDSQVTMMFWYRQQPGQSLTLIATANQGSEATYESGFVIDKFPISRPNLTFSTLTVSNMSPEDSSIYLCSTRDRGSTNEKLFFGSGTQLSVL.

The CDR3 region is CASSPRSDEQYF. The CDR3 coding sequence is TGTGCCAGCTCCCCAAGGTCCGACGAGCAGTACTTC. The chain links TRBV18 to TRBJ2-7, with D hard to call. Per germline, CDR1 KGHSH and CDR2 LQKENI. The V and J ends lost 6 bases and 5 bases respectively, with 11 bases between them. The CDR3 contains 12 residues.

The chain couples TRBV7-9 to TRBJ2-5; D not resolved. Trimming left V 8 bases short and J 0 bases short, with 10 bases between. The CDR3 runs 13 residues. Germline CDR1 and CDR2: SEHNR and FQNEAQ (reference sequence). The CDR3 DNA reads TGTGCCAGCCAACCTGACTACCAAGAGACCCAGTACTTC. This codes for CASQPDYQETQYF.

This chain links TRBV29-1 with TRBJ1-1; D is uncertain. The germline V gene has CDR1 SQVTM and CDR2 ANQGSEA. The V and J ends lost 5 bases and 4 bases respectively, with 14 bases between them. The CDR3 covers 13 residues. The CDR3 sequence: CSVPLGPGTEAFF. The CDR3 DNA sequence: TGCAGCGTTCCACTGGGCCCGGGCACTGAAGCTTTCTTT.

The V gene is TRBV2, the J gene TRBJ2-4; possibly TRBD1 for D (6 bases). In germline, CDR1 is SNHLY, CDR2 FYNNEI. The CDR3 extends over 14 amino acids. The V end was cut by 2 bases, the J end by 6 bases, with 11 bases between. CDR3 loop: CASSENRAGNIQYF. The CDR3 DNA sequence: TGTGCCAGCAGTGAAAACAGGGCGGGAAACATTCAGTACTTC.

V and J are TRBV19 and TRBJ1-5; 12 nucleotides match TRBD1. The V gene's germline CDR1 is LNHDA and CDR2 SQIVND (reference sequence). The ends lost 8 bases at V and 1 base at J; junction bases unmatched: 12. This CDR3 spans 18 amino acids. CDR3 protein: CASEGGTGGFWSNQPQHF. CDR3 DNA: TGTGCCAGTGAGGGAGGGACAGGGGGCTTCTGGAGCAATCAGCCCCAGCATTTT.

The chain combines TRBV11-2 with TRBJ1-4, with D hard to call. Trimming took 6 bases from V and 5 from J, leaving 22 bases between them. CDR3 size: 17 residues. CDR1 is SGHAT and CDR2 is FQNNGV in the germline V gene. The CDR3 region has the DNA TGTGCCAGCAGTCCTACTACCCCTTTGGGCGGGAATGAAAAACTGTTTTTT. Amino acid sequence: CASSPTTPLGGNEKLFF.

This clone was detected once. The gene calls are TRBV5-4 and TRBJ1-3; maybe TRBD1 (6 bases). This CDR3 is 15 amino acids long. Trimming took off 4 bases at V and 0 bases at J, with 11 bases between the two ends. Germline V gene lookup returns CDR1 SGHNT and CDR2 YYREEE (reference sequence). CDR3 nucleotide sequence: TGTGCCAGCAGCCCTGGACAGCGCTCTGGAAACACCATATATTTT. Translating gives CASSPGQRSGNTIYF.

The CDR3 coding sequence is TGTGCCAGCAGTTGGGGGGACATGAACACTGAAGCTTTCTTT. Translation: CASSWGDMNTEAFF. The chain is built from TRBV27 and TRBJ1-1; D possibly corresponds to TRBD1 (6 bases). V was trimmed by 4 bases and J by 0 bases, leaving 9 bases between them. CDR1 MNHEY and CDR2 SMNVEV come from the germline V gene (reference sequence). The CDR3 runs to 14 residues.

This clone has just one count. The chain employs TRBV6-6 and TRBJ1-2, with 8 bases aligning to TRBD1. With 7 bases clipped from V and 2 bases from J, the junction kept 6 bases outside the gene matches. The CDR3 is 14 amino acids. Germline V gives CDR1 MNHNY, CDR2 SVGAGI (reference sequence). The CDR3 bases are TGTGCCAGCATCCCCGGGACAGGAAACTATGGCTACACCTTC. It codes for CASIPGTGNYGYTF.

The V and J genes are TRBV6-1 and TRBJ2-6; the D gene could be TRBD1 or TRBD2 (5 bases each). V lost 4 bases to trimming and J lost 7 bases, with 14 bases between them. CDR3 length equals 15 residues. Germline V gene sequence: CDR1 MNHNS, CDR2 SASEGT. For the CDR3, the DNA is TGTGCCAGCAGTGTCGGGACCCCAGGCGCCAACGTCCTGACTTTC. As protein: CASSVGTPGANVLTF.

In DNA form, the CDR3 reads TGTGCCAGCAGCCAGTCAGGACCCAATCAGCCCCAGCATTTT. Translation gives CASSQSGPNQPQHF. The chain links TRBV21-1 to TRBJ1-5. TRBV21-1 is reported as a pseudogene. The CDR3 is 14 residues long.

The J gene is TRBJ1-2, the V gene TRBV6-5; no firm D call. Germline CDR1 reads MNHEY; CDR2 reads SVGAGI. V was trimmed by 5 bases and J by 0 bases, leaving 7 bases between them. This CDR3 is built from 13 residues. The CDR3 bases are TGTGCCAGCAGTGAACCACCTAACTATGGCTACACCTTC. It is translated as CASSEPPNYGYTF.